The present entry profiles one T cell receptor (beta chain) with its context. This clonotype was seen repeatedly, ten times or more. It lacks a known antigen. Base qualities are not provided; no much larger clone lies one nucleotide away. The library was made by PCR. TCRdb lists the instrument as Illumina HiSeq 2500. TCR library preparation used molecular barcoding, with unique molecular identifiers applied to normalize quantification of the TCRbeta repertoire. TCRdb reprocessed the public reads (quality trimming at Q25 with fastp, clone calling with MiXCR) and kept in-frame beta chains. Under each unique CDR3 protein, matching rows form one entry showing the most common genes and DNA. The sample table contains 280,000 or so distinct CDR3 sequences; only one count was recorded for 11% of them. The ten largest clones take up around 24% of the sample. This record belongs to a study of T-cell reconstitution after alpha-beta-depleted transplantation in children (dated by TCRdb to about 2016). Describing the broader study: Using TCR repertoire profiling, the study followed T-cell immune reconstitution in a quantitative way in children after TCRalphabeta/CD19-depleted allogeneic hematopoietic cell transplantation.

Sample treatment or condition, as interpreted from the label and publication: allogeneic hematopoietic cell transplantation with graft depleted of TCRalphabeta T cells and CD19 B cells. TCRalphabeta/CD19-depleted allogeneic hematopoietic cell grafts were given to the transplant recipients, all of whom were children. Overall results and qualifications from the work: In some patients, high TCRbeta diversity at day 60 was attributed to recipient T cells and intrathymic progenitors that had survived conditioning. Apparently early alphabetaT-cell count recovery about two months after transplant reportedly relied on only several hundred rapidly expanded clones derived from non-depleted graft cells. The frequencies of hyperexpanded clones fell over the following months, and after one year, T-cell counts and TCRbeta diversity were mostly attributed to newly produced T cells.

There are 15 amino acids in the CDR3, from cysteine to phenylalanine inclusive. CDR3 DNA only is kept here, 45 bases in frame from base 1. The junction carries 12 bases between V and J, which are trimmed by 4 bases and 0 bases respectively. The germline V gene (reference sequence) specifies GTSNPN as CDR1 and SVGIG as CDR2. This material consisted of peripheral blood, taken 180 days after TCRalphabeta/CD19-depleted stem cell transplant. In this chain, TRBV30 is recombined with TRBJ2-2, with the D segment possibly TRBD1 or TRBD2, each aligning over 5 bases. This sequence was found in a male patient between 2 and 10 years old who had a stem cell transplant for chronic granulomatous disease, so the T cells may come from the graft donor. The CDR3 loop reads CAWKRDGTNTGELFF. Read as DNA, the sequence is TGTGCCTGGAAAAGGGACGGAACGAACACCGGGGAGCTGTTTTTT.